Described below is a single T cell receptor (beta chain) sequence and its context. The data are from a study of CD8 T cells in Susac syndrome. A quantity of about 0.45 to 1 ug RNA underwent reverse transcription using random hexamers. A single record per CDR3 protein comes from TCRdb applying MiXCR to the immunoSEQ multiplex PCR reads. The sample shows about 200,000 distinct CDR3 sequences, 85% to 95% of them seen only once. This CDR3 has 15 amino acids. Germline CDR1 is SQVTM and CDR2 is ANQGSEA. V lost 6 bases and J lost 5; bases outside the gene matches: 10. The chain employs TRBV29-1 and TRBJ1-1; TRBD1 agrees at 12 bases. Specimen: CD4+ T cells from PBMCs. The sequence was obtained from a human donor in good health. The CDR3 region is CSVIPGQGARTEAFF. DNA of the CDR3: TGCAGCGTCATACCGGGACAGGGGGCGCGTACTGAAGCTTTCTTT.